These T cell receptor beta chains were read from a single sample in a study of T cells in tuberculosis. Sequenced by immunoSEQ multiplex PCR; TCRdb stores in-frame clones only, minus some. This sample yields roughly 35,000 clones, of which about 92% are seen a single time; approximately 7% belongs to the top ten. The specimen was PBMCs, collected at tuberculosis diagnosis. The receptor source for this set is an adult with tuberculosis. Some clones in this sample may be carry-over from other donors' samples. Both conserved end residues are part of each CDR3. D genes are given only for firm matches. A clone size is listed for some rows: how often the clone was seen (once, few, many), or a class if it is expanded.

>TRBJ1-1|few|TRBV6-6|.
CASSYSQGYTEAFF
TGTGCCAGCAGTTACTCACAGGGATACACTGAAGCTTTCTTT
>TRBJ1-5|.|TRBV19|.
CASSIDLLQPQHF
TGTGCCAGTAGTATAGATCTCCTACAGCCCCAGCATTTT
>TRBJ1-4|.|TRBV18|TRBD1
CASSPLLGQEEKLFF
TGTGCCAGCTCACCCCTGCTGGGACAGGAAGAAAAACTGTTTTTT
>TRBJ2-3|.|TRBV10-3|TRBD2
CAISEPTDWVVSGDTDTQYF
TGTGCCATCAGTGAGCCGACGGATTGGGTTGTGAGCGGGGACACAGATACGCAGTATTTT
>TRBJ2-7|.|TRBV19|TRBD2
CASSSGSSYEQYF
TGTGCCAGTAGTAGCGGGAGCTCCTACGAGCAGTACTTC
>TRBJ2-3|once|TRBV5-1|.
CASSLTRQASTDTQYF
TGCGCCAGCAGCTTGACCCGACAGGCCAGCACAGATACGCAGTATTTT
>TRBJ2-7|.|TRBV6-1|.
CAVLLGAASYEQYF
TGTGCCGTACTTTTAGGGGCAGCCTCCTACGAGCAGTACTTC
>TRBJ2-4|.|TRBV5-4|TRBD1
CASSYRGPSAKNIQYF
TGTGCCAGCAGCTACAGGGGGCCCTCAGCCAAAAACATTCAGTACTTC
>TRBJ2-7|.|TRBV7-9|.
CASSLDTGEQYF
TGTGCCAGCAGCTTAGACACAGGGGAGCAGTACTTC
>TRBJ2-7|.|TRBV6-1|.
CASSEFMGGPQYF
TGTGCCAGCAGTGAATTTATGGGGGGACCGCAGTACTTC
>TRBJ1-4|.|TRBV7-6|.
CASSLDRREKLFF
TGTGCCAGCAGCTTAGACAGAAGGGAAAAACTGTTTTTT
>TRBJ2-3|.|TRBV27|TRBD2
CASSSEKRDIGGWDTQYF
TGTGCCAGCAGCTCTGAGAAAAGAGACATCGGGGGGTGGGATACGCAGTATTTT
>TRBJ1-6|.|TRBV30|.
CAWRWTAGNSPLHF
TGTGCCTGGAGGTGGACGGCGGGTAATTCACCCCTCCACTTT
>TRBJ2-1|.|TRBV5-4|.
CASSFDRKHNEQFF
TGTGCCAGCAGCTTCGACAGAAAGCACAATGAGCAGTTCTTC
>TRBJ2-1|.|TRBV14|.
CASSQGPTTLSYNEQFF
TGTGCCAGCAGCCAAGGTCCGACAACCCTCTCCTACAATGAGCAGTTCTTC
>TRBJ2-3|.|TRBV5-4|.
CASTPSPTDTQYF
TGTGCCAGCACCCCGTCCCCGACAGATACGCAGTATTTT
>TRBJ1-2|.|TRBV6-1|TRBD1
CASSIGTPGQGSYTF
TGTGCCAGCAGTATCGGAACTCCGGGACAGGGAAGCTACACCTTC
>TRBJ1-1|.|TRBV15|TRBD1
CATSRETGLMNTEAFF
TGTGCCACCAGCAGAGAGACAGGGTTAATGAACACTGAAGCTTTCTTT
>TRBJ2-7|.|TRBV30|TRBD2
CAWSVFASGADPVREQYF
TGTGCCTGGAGTGTATTTGCTAGCGGGGCCGACCCTGTCCGCGAGCAGTACTTC
>TRBJ1-2|.|TRBV27|TRBD1
CASSQGRGQFYGYTF
TGTGCCAGCAGTCAAGGCCGGGGACAGTTCTATGGCTACACCTTC
>TRBJ2-7|.|TRBV2|.
CASSPPGNPYEQYF
TGTGCCAGCAGTCCCCCAGGGAATCCCTACGAGCAGTACTTC
>TRBJ1-4|.|TRBV11-2|.
CASSLGIGGEKLFF
TGTGCCAGCAGCTTAGGCATCGGCGGGGAAAAACTGTTTTTT
>TRBJ2-4|.|TRBV2|.
CASKGREILAKNIQYF
TGTGCCAGCAAGGGTCGGGAGATCTTAGCCAAAAACATTCAGTACTTC
>TRBJ2-3|.|TRBV25-1|.
CASIRQGTDTQYF
TGTGCCAGCATACGTCAGGGAACAGATACGCAGTATTTT
>TRBJ1-1|.|TRBV19|.
CASSEGVGTEAFF
TGTGCCAGTAGTGAGGGGGTCGGCACTGAAGCTTTCTTT
>TRBJ2-7|.|TRBV5-1|.
CASSLGADYEQYF
TGCGCCAGCAGCTTGGGGGCAGACTACGAGCAGTACTTC
>TRBJ1-5|.|TRBV6-1|.
CASSETPWGGGIYSNQPQHF
TGTGCCAGCAGTGAGACTCCTTGGGGGGGAGGGATCTATAGCAATCAGCCCCAGCATTTT
>TRBJ2-7|once|TRBV27|.
CASRAGTSSSYEQYF
TGTGCCAGCAGGGCCGGGACAAGTAGCTCCTACGAGCAGTACTTC
>TRBJ1-5|.|TRBV15|TRBD1
CATSVSDRGFQPQHF
TGTGCCACCAGCGTTAGCGACAGGGGGTTTCAGCCCCAGCATTTT
>TRBJ2-3|.|TRBV7-7|.
CASSLDFQGHQYF
TGTGCCAGCAGCTTAGATTTCCAGGGGCACCAGTATTTT
>TRBJ1-6|.|TRBV5-6|TRBD1
CASSLAATGGVSPLHF
TGTGCCAGCAGCTTGGCGGCGACAGGGGGCGTTTCACCCCTCCACTTT
>TRBJ2-7|.|TRBV7-2|.
CASSWDFKGEQYF
TGTGCCAGCAGCTGGGACTTCAAAGGCGAGCAGTACTTC
>TRBJ2-3|.|TRBV19|TRBD1
CASSPRGTTDTQYF
TGTGCCAGTAGTCCCAGGGGGACCACAGATACGCAGTATTTT
>TRBJ2-7|.|TRBV6-1|.
CATTDRPNTYEQYF
TGTGCCACCACCGACAGGCCAAACACCTACGAGCAGTACTTC
>TRBJ2-3|.|TRBV27|TRBD2
CASSYSWGLAGSSTDTQYF
TGTGCCAGCAGTTACTCTTGGGGACTAGCGGGCTCAAGCACAGATACGCAGTATTTT
>TRBJ2-2|.|TRBV18|.
CASLPGTGLHGGELFF
TGTGCCAGCTTACCAGGAACAGGGCTGCACGGCGGGGAGCTGTTTTTT
>TRBJ2-7|.|TRBV6-1|.
CASSEAASTPYEQYF
TGTGCCAGCAGTGAAGCGGCCAGTACCCCCTACGAGCAGTACTTC
>TRBJ1-2|.|TRBV6-1|.
CASSVEGEYGYTF
TGTGCCAGCAGTGTGGAAGGGGAATATGGCTACACCTTC
>TRBJ1-2|.|TRBV27|.
CASSLRSGYGYTF
TGTGCCAGCAGTCTCCGATCGGGGTATGGCTACACCTTC
>TRBJ1-1|.|TRBV2|TRBD1
CASSGVRTGNTEAFF
TGTGCCAGCAGTGGAGTCAGGACAGGGAATACTGAAGCTTTCTTT
>TRBJ1-3|.|TRBV9|.
CASSNGRSGNTIYF
TGTGCCAGCAGCAACGGGAGATCTGGAAACACCATATATTTT
>TRBJ2-3|.|TRBV5-4|TRBD2
CASSSNIGGAGDTQYF
TGTGCCAGCAGCTCGAATATCGGGGGGGCGGGAGATACGCAGTATTTT
>TRBJ1-5|.|TRBV6-5|.
CASGVVEPQHF
TGTGCCAGCGGAGTGGTGGAGCCCCAGCATTTT
>TRBJ1-6|.|TRBV7-3|.
CASSLQYNSPLHF
TGTGCCAGCAGCTTGCAGTATAATTCACCCCTCCACTTT
>TRBJ2-3|.|TRBV11-3|.
CASSPRVGADTQYF
TGTGCCAGCAGCCCACGGGTCGGAGCAGATACGCAGTATTTT
>TRBJ1-4|.|TRBV6-1|.
CASRALGGRIEKLFF
TGTGCCAGCAGGGCCCTGGGGGGGCGTATCGAAAAACTGTTTTTT
>TRBJ1-2|once|TRBV18|.
CASSPPMIRGDGYTF
TGTGCCAGCTCACCACCGATGATCCGGGGGGACGGCTACACCTTC
>TRBJ2-3|.|TRBV15|.
CATSTLDTQYF
TGTGCCACCAGCACCTTGGATACGCAGTATTTT
>TRBJ2-7|.|TRBV5-4|TRBD1
CASSPSPGQVSYEQYF
TGTGCCAGCAGCCCGTCCCCGGGACAGGTCTCCTACGAGCAGTACTTC
>TRBJ2-1|.|TRBV6-5|.
CASSYSTGNEQFF
TGTGCCAGCAGTTACTCGACAGGCAATGAGCAGTTCTTC
>TRBJ1-4|.|TRBV18|.
CASSSSYRTGYREKLFF
TGTGCCAGCTCATCCTCCTACCGCACAGGGTATAGGGAAAAACTGTTTTTT
>TRBJ1-1|.|TRBV6-5|TRBD1
CASSDLDRGAEAFF
TGTGCCAGCAGTGACCTGGACAGGGGTGCTGAAGCTTTCTTT